One and the same sample provided the 20 T cell receptor beta chains below, sequenced in a study of blood T cell repertoires in COVID-19. Clones were read by immunoSEQ multiplex PCR, and TCRdb kept only the in-frame ones, dropping some. This repertoire shows about 380,000 clones, 88% found once; its top ten account for more than 0.95%. The source material was PBMCs or T cells enriched from blood (not recorded which). The receptor source for this set is a woman in her late teens or twenties who had recovered from COVID-19.

The J gene is TRBJ2-5, the V gene TRBV6-5; 8 nucleotides agree with TRBD2. Germline V gives CDR1 MNHEY, CDR2 SVGAGI. V lost 6 bases, J lost 1 base, and 1 base stayed unmatched. CDR3 length equals 13 residues. CDR3 DNA: TGTGCCAGCAGAGGGACTAGCCAAGAGACCCAGTACTTC. Translation: CASRGTSQETQYF.

This sequence joins TRBV7-9 and TRBJ1-5; possibly TRBD1 for D (6 bases). The germline V gene encodes CDR1 SEHNR and CDR2 FQNEAQ (reference sequence). V shed 5 bases and J shed 5 bases, with 19 bases lying between them. CDR3 size: 16 residues. The CDR3 coding sequence is TGTGCCAGCAGCCACCAAACTCCAAGGGGGTATCAGCCCCAGCATTTT. Its translation: CASSHQTPRGYQPQHF.

The V and J genes are TRBV6-1 and TRBJ1-3, with 8 nucleotides matching TRBD1. V trimming: 2 bases; J trimming: 6 bases; junction bases outside the gene matches: 6. The CDR3 is 15 residues long. Germline V CDR1 and CDR2: MNHNS, SASEGT. The CDR3 DNA follows: TGTGCCAGCAGTGAACTGGACAGGGCGTTAAACACCATATATTTT. This gives the protein CASSELDRALNTIYF.

The gene calls are TRBV3-1 (or the pseudogene TRBV3-2) and TRBJ2-5, with 8 nucleotides matching TRBD2. Trimming took 3 bases from V and 1 from J; bases not matched to a gene: 7. Per germline, CDR1 LGHDT and CDR2 YNNKEL (reference sequence). The CDR3 is 16 residues long. The DNA of the CDR3 is TGTGCCAGCAGCCATCTTGCGGGGGGCCCCCAAGAGACCCAGTACTTC. Translated: CASSHLAGGPQETQYF.

The chain joins TRBV9 to TRBJ1-2, with TRBD1 matching over 12 bases. The germline CDR1 and CDR2 sequences are SGDLS and YYNGEE. The CDR3 extends over 17 amino acids. The junction had 12 bases not matched to a gene; V was cut back by 4 bases and J by 5 bases. DNA of the CDR3: TGTGCCAGCAGCCCGCTGGATGGGACAGGGGGCGCGTATGGCTACACCTTC. Its translation: CASSPLDGTGGAYGYTF.

This chain uses TRBV18 with TRBJ2-5; D is possibly TRBD1 (5 bases). The V end lost 1 base, the J end lost 5 bases, and 11 bases lay between the germline ends. Looked up from germline, CDR1 is KGHSH and CDR2 is LQKENI. The CDR3 runs 14 residues. The CDR3 is CASSPLAGKETQYF. CDR3 bases: TGTGCCAGCTCACCACTGGCAGGGAAGGAGACCCAGTACTTC.

This clone was found once. The rearrangement uses TRBV7-8 and TRBJ1-4, with 7 bases matching TRBD1. CDR1 is SGHVS, CDR2 FQNEAQ, per germline. Trimming at V came to 1 base and at J to 4 bases, leaving 3 bases not matched to a gene. This CDR3 spans 15 amino acids. The CDR3 nucleotides are TGTGCCAGCAGCTTAGGGGCAGGGGGTAATGAAAAACTGTTTTTT. Its protein is CASSLGAGGNEKLFF. The complete variable domain, with remaining parts taken from reference TRBV7-8 and TRBJ1-4, reads GAGVSQSPRYKVAKRGQDVALRCDPISGHVSLFWYQQALGQGPEFLTYFQNEAQLDKSGLPSDRFFAERPEGSVSTLKIQRTQQEDSAVYLCASSLGAGGNEKLFFGSGTQLSVL.

The chain recombines TRBV12-3 or TRBV12-4 with TRBJ2-5; tentatively, D is TRBD1 (6 bases). V lost 7 bases and J lost 5, with 14 bases in between. This CDR3 is 13 amino acids long. CDR3 bases: TGTGCCAGCAAAAGACAGGAGTGGGAGACCCAGTACTTC. Translating gives CASKRQEWETQYF.

The chain links TRBV30 to TRBJ1-1, with unresolved D. The CDR3 contains 11 residues. Between the trimmed V and J ends, which lost 4 bases and 5 bases, there was a span of 8 bases. Germline-derived CDR1 and CDR2 are GTSNPN and SVGIG (reference sequence). Here the CDR3 reads CAWMERTEAFF. The CDR3 bases are TGTGCCTGGATGGAGAGGACTGAAGCTTTCTTT. Looking up the rest from reference TRBV30 and TRBJ1-1 gives the full variable domain: SQTIHQWPATLVQPVGSPLSLECTVEGTSNPNLYWYRQAAGRGLQLLFYSVGIGQISSEVPQNLSASRPQDRQFILSSKKLLLSDSGFYLCAWMERTEAFFGQGTRLTVV.

V and J are TRBV19 and TRBJ1-1, with D maybe TRBD1 (6 bases). The V gene lost 3 bases and the J gene lost 1 base, with 18 bases spanning the gap. CDR3 length: 17 amino acids. Germline CDR1 LNHDA, CDR2 SQIVND (reference sequence). Here the CDR3 DNA reads TGTGCCAGTAGTATCCGGACAGTTTATGGGGCGAACACTGAAGCTTTCTTT. This translates into CASSIRTVYGANTEAFF.

This rearrangement joins TRBV15 to TRBJ2-7; 8 bases fit TRBD1. CDR1 is LNHNV and CDR2 is YYDKDF in the germline V gene (reference sequence). The CDR3 is made up of 15 amino acids. The V segment lost 5 bases and the J segment 5 bases; nucleotides outside the gene matches: 11. CDR3 nucleotides: TGTGCCACCAGCGGACGGACAGGGAAAAAGGACGAGCAGTACTTC. It translates to CATSGRTGKKDEQYF.

This clone was counted once. The chain recombines TRBV19 with TRBJ1-4; D might be TRBD1 (5 bases). This CDR3 region has 14 residues. Trimming shortened V by 6 bases and J by 2 bases, and 10 bases separated the two germline ends. CDR1 LNHDA and CDR2 SQIVND come from the germline V gene (reference sequence). This CDR3 is CASRSGSTNEKLFF. The CDR3 DNA reads TGTGCCAGTAGATCAGGGTCCACTAATGAAAAACTGTTTTTT.

This chain uses TRBV14 with TRBJ2-7; possibly TRBD1 for D (5 bases). Germline V gives CDR1 SGHDN, CDR2 FVKESK. The CDR3 is 13 residues long. V was clipped by 2 bases and J by 5 bases, with 10 bases between them. The CDR3 coding sequence is TGTGCCAGCAGCCAAAGCAGGGTTCACGAGCAGTACTTC. It encodes CASSQSRVHEQYF. Full variable domain (missing parts from reference TRBV14 and TRBJ2-7): EAGVTQFPSHSVIEKGQTVTLRCDPISGHDNLYWYRRVMGKEIKFLLHFVKESKQDESGMPNNRFLAERTGGTYSTLKVQPAELEDSGVYFCASSQSRVHEQYFGPGTRLTVT.

The CDR3 bases are TGTGCCAGCAGCCCTAGTACACTAGCGGGGGAGACCCAGTACTTC. It encodes CASSPSTLAGETQYF. This rearrangement joins TRBV9 to TRBJ2-5, with 10 bases lining up with TRBD2. The CDR3 length is 15 residues. The V gene's germline CDR1 is SGDLS and CDR2 YYNGEE. V lost 4 bases and J lost 5; bases outside the gene matches: 8. Complete variable domain (other parts from reference TRBV9 and TRBJ2-5): DSGVTQTPKHLITATGQRVTLRCSPRSGDLSVYWYQQSLDQGLQFLIQYYNGEERAKGNILERFSAQQFPDLHSELNLSSLELGDSALYFCASSPSTLAGETQYFGPGTRLLVL.

V and J are TRBV25-1 and TRBJ1-2, with D possibly TRBD1 on 6 matching bases. The CDR3 runs 14 residues. V lost 3 bases to trimming and J lost 3 bases, with 11 bases between them. Germline lookup yields CDR1 MGHDK and CDR2 SYGVNS. CDR3 DNA: TGTGCCAGCAGTGATGCGGGGGCTGACTATGGCTACACCTTC. It specifies CASSDAGADYGYTF.

The CDR3 nucleotides read TGCGCCAGCAGCTTGGACGGGTTAACCGGGGAGCTGTTTTTT. Translating it yields CASSLDGLTGELFF. V usage is TRBV5-1 and J usage is TRBJ2-2; D is undetermined. V dropped 0 bases and J dropped 5 bases, with 8 bases sitting between them. The CDR3 contains 14 residues. Looked up from germline, CDR1 is SGHRS and CDR2 is YFSETQ.

The chain links TRBV5-1 to TRBJ1-1; weak D call: TRBD1 (5 bases). Germline CDR1 SGHRS, CDR2 YFSETQ. The CDR3 spans 14 residues. V lost 4 bases, J lost 0 bases, and 10 bases lay in between. The CDR3 is CASSPDRLNTEAFF. The DNA of the CDR3 is TGCGCCAGCAGCCCAGACAGATTGAACACTGAAGCTTTCTTT.

This chain connects TRBV5-5 to TRBJ1-4; 7 bases fit TRBD1. The germline V gene encodes CDR1 SGHKS and CDR2 YYEKEE (reference sequence). This CDR3 has 16 amino acids. V dropped 0 bases and J dropped 7; count of bases not matched to a gene: 9. The CDR3: CASSLGAGGTAEKLFF. Written as DNA, the CDR3 is TGTGCCAGCAGCTTGGGGGCAGGGGGAACGGCTGAAAAACTGTTTTTT.

This rearrangement joins TRBV7-3 to TRBJ2-2; 10 nucleotides match TRBD2. The ends lost 1 base at V and 6 bases at J; junction bases unmatched: 5. This CDR3 comprises 16 residues. Germline V CDR1 and CDR2: SGHTA, FQGTGA. The CDR3 bases are TGTGCCAGCAGCTTAAATCTAGCGGGGGAACCCGGGGAGCTGTTTTTT. This codes for CASSLNLAGEPGELFF. Combining the CDR3 with reference TRBV7-3 and TRBJ2-2 gives the whole variable domain GAGVSQTPSNKVTEKGKYVELRCDPISGHTALYWYRQSLGQGPEFLIYFQGTGAADDSGLPNDRFFAVRPEGSVSTLKIQRTERGDSAVYLCASSLNLAGEPGELFFGEGSRLTVL.

The V call is TRBV7-3, the J call TRBJ2-3; perhaps TRBD2 as D (5 bases). This CDR3 contains 13 residues. Trimming took off 9 bases at V and 7 bases at J, with 17 bases between the two ends. Germline V CDR1 and CDR2: SGHTA, FQGTGA. The DNA of the CDR3 is TGTGCCAGTTCCCGAGCGGATCTGAATACGCAGTATTTT. Translation gives CASSRADLNTQYF. The full variable domain, in which reference TRBV7-3 and TRBJ2-3 provide the parts outside the CDR3, is GAGVSQTPSNKVTEKGKYVELRCDPISGHTALYWYRQSLGQGPEFLIYFQGTGAADDSGLPNDRFFAVRPEGSVSTLKIQRTERGDSAVYLCASSRADLNTQYFGPGTRLTVL.